The sequence of this T cell receptor beta chain was determined in a study of response to subunit inactivated influenza vaccine. Whole-study findings and limits: A suggestion made by the authors is that each seasonal influenza vaccination recruits few new T cells.

The CDR3 spans 12 residues. Deletions cut 8 bases from V and 6 bases from J, with 12 bases between. Concerning this clonotype itself: No antigen is known for it.

TCRdb recomputed calls from the RT-PCR reads with MiXCR, one row per CDR3 protein. The sample shows more than 400,000 distinct CDR3 sequences, more than 7% of them seen only once. The rearrangement joins TRBV12-3 or TRBV12-4 to TRBJ2-3; tentative D call: TRBD2 (6 bases). Sample: PBMCs from blood, taken around 2 years after vaccination. The clonotype originates from a man between 50 and 75 years old who received an inactivated influenza vaccine. The CDR3 protein is CASARGYDTQYF. The DNA of the CDR3 is TGTGCCAGCGCCCGGGGGTACGATACGCAGTATTTT.